The rows below give T cell receptor beta chains drawn from one sample of a study of T cells in narcolepsy. Libraries were prepared by immunoSEQ multiplex PCR; TCRdb keeps only in-frame clonotypes and omits some of them. The data show some 30,000 clones, approximately 80% seen once. What was sequenced was memory (CD45RA-) CD4+ T cells from blood. The source of these receptors is a human donor in good health. Both conserved end residues are part of each CDR3. A D gene is named only where the DNA matches it firmly. Rows give clone size only sometimes, using once, few, many, or a class for an expanded clone.

j_call | v_call | clone_size | d_call | cdr3_aa | cdr3_nt
TRBJ1-1 | TRBV12-5 | - | TRBD1 | CASAQDRGLSSFF | TGTGCTAGTGCCCAGGACAGGGGGCTATCATCTTTCTTT
TRBJ2-5 | TRBV10-3 | few | - | CAIRQGGETQYF | TGTGCCATCAGACAGGGCGGAGAGACCCAGTACTTC
TRBJ1-6 | TRBV6-6 | - | TRBD1 | CASSPTGNSPLHF | TGTGCCAGCAGTCCGACAGGGAATTCACCCCTCCACTTT
TRBJ1-2 | TRBV4-3 | - | - | CASSPSQGPIGYTF | TGCGCCAGCAGCCCATCCCAGGGGCCTATTGGCTACACCTTC
TRBJ1-5 | TRBV5-1 | few | - | CASSLDGSRNQPQHF | TGCGCCAGCAGCTTGGACGGGAGCCGCAATCAGCCCCAGCATTTT
TRBJ1-1 | TRBV7-3 | - | - | CASSPYPGSEAFF | TGTGCCAGCAGCCCATACCCAGGATCAGAAGCTTTCTTT
TRBJ2-3 | TRBV4-1 | - | TRBD2 | CASSQERLANTDTQYF | TGCGCCAGCAGCCAAGAACGACTAGCTAACACAGATACGCAGTATTTT
TRBJ2-7 | TRBV27 | - | - | CASRGGGGYYEQYF | TGTGCCAGCAGGGGTGGTGGTGGCTACTACGAGCAGTACTTC
TRBJ2-1 | TRBV9 | - | - | CASSLVEGVGEQFF | TGTGCCAGCAGCCTAGTGGAGGGGGTGGGTGAGCAGTTCTTC
TRBJ1-3 | TRBV13 | - | - | CASSSMVGVRVDTIYF | TGTGCCAGCAGCTCCATGGTGGGGGTTAGAGTTGACACCATATATTTT
TRBJ2-1 | TRBV7-9 | few | - | CASSFGLRSHEQFF | TGTGCCAGCAGCTTCGGGCTTAGGTCCCATGAGCAGTTCTTC
TRBJ1-6 | TRBV7-6 | once | - | CASSLEAGNSPLHF | TGTGCCAGCAGCTTAGAGGCGGGTAATTCACCCCTCCACTTT
TRBJ1-5 | TRBV7-8 | few | - | CASSSREGNQPQHF | TGTGCCAGCAGCTCCCGAGAGGGCAATCAGCCCCAGCATTTT
TRBJ2-3 | TRBV7-2 | - | TRBD2 | CASSLFSGGTDTQYF | TGTGCCAGCAGCTTATTCTCGGGGGGGACAGATACGCAGTATTTT
TRBJ1-5 | TRBV19 | - | TRBD1 | CASSGQDQPQHF | TGTGCCAGTTCGGGACAGGATCAGCCCCAGCATTTT
TRBJ2-3 | TRBV5-6 | - | TRBD2 | CASSLLAASTDTQYF | TGTGCCAGCAGCTTACTAGCGGCTAGCACAGATACGCAGTATTTT
TRBJ2-7 | TRBV7-3 | - | - | CASSQDRFYEQYF | TGTGCCAGCAGCCAAGACAGATTCTACGAGCAGTACTTC
TRBJ2-1 | TRBV6-5 | - | - | CASSLPSPEQFF | TGTGCCAGCAGTCTACCTAGCCCCGAGCAGTTCTTC
TRBJ2-3 | TRBV10-1 | once | - | CASSEIGLPEPDTQYF | TGCGCCAGCAGTGAGATAGGACTCCCTGAACCAGATACGCAGTATTTT
TRBJ1-5 | TRBV6-5 | - | - | CASSYLGQINQPQHF | TGTGCCAGCAGTTACCTCGGACAGATCAATCAGCCCCAGCATTTT
TRBJ1-6 | TRBV2 | - | - | CASRGAGDNSPLHF | TGTGCCAGCAGGGGGGCAGGGGATAATTCACCCCTCCACTTT
TRBJ1-3 | TRBV4-2 | - | TRBD1 | CASSQEGTGDSGNTIYF | TGTGCCAGCAGCCAGGAAGGGACAGGGGACTCTGGAAACACCATATATTTT
TRBJ1-2 | TRBV19 | few | - | CASSVGVNYGYTF | TGTGCCAGCAGTGTCGGAGTTAACTATGGCTACACCTTC
TRBJ2-7 | TRBV29-1 | - | - | CSVAGSSEQYF | TGCAGCGTTGCGGGTTCGAGCGAGCAGTACTTC